This T cell receptor (beta chain) was obtained from a study of HIV-infected patients and healthy controls. This clonotype was observed many times. Its antigen remains unknown. This CDR3 spans 15 amino acids. The V and J ends lost 1 base and 3 bases respectively, with 13 bases between them. The germline CDR1 and CDR2 sequences are SGHAT and FQNNGV. Findings and caveats of the study: In healthy controls, MAIT alpha CDR3s were common; in HIV+ repertoires, severely depleted.

Reverse transcription used 500 to 550 ng RNA and constant-region primers for alpha and beta. Separate chain-specific third strand synthesis with multiplexing indices produced the alpha and beta libraries. Via MiXCR, TCRdb re-called the 5' RACE reads, giving one row per CDR3 protein. The table includes more than 10,000 distinct CDR3 sequences, 8% detected once. The repertoire came from unfractionated whole blood and reflected all unsorted peripheral T cells. The chain is built from TRBV11-2 and TRBJ2-7; maybe TRBD1 (6 bases). The sample was blood. This receptor was identified in an adult in good health. CDR3 in amino acids: CASSLGQGPFYEQYF. The CDR3 DNA reads as TGTGCCAGCAGCTTAGGGCAGGGGCCTTTCTACGAGCAGTACTTC.